This TCR beta chain was captured by sequencing in a study of T cell responses to AZD1222 COVID-19 vaccine. Whole-study results and caveats: Most donors were white British and more were female, and clonal diversity was possibly underestimated. Nearly half of spike-specific TCRs reportedly target unmutated variant regions. There were repertoire samples only from the period after the peak T cell response.

Comment on this clone: Its matching antigen is unknown.

With V trimmed by 4 bases and J by 3 bases, 4 bases remained unmatched. CDR1 is SGHNT, CDR2 YYREEE, per germline (reference sequence). The CDR3 totals 14 residues. The method was immunoSEQ multiplex PCR; TCRdb's version includes in-frame clones alone and lacks a portion of them. The sample contains under 150,000 clones, approximately 90% of which appear only once. The sequence derives from an adult in good health. Sequenced here: peripheral blood, sampled on day 0 of AZD1222 vaccination. The chain combines TRBV5-4 with TRBJ2-7; 10 positions agree with TRBD1. CDR3: CASSPGQGGYEQYF. In DNA, the CDR3 is TGTGCCAGCAGCCCAGGACAGGGGGGCTACGAGCAGTACTTC. The entire variable domain, with the rest obtained from reference TRBV5-4 and TRBJ2-7, is as follows: ETGVTQSPTHLIKTRGQQVTLRCSSQSGHNTVSWYQQALGQGPQFIFQYYREEENGRGNFPPRFSGLQFPNYSSELNVNALELDDSALYLCASSPGQGGYEQYFGPGTRLTVT.